This T cell receptor (beta chain) is drawn from a study of T cell responses to AZD1222 COVID-19 vaccine. General study points: Reports say nearly half of spike-specific TCRs go after unmutated variant regions. Samples come after the peak T cell response, not at day 14. The study found vaccine-associated CD4 TCRs spanning spike, dominant at 160-218 and 743-854.

The method was immunoSEQ multiplex PCR; TCRdb's version includes in-frame clones alone and lacks a portion of them. The table has about 94,000 clones, 70% to 90% seen once. Per germline, CDR1 LGHDT and CDR2 YNNKEL (reference sequence). V lost 3 bases and J 8 bases, leaving 14 bases between the germline ends. The CDR3 length is 14 residues. As concerns this clone: The antigen remains unidentified.

The sample in question was peripheral blood, obtained 28 days after the second AZD1222 dose. The chain uses TRBV3-1 (or the pseudogene TRBV3-2) and TRBJ2-1; D possibly corresponds to TRBD1 (5 bases). This TCR derives from an adult who received the AZD1222 COVID-19 vaccine. The CDR3 spells CASSQMGRSDEQFF. The CDR3 nucleotides read TGTGCCAGCAGCCAGATGGGGCGGTCTGATGAGCAGTTCTTC.